This is a list of T cell receptor beta chains from one sample in a study of tumor-infiltrating lymphocytes in primary liver carcinoma. Using its own MiXCR run on the multiplex PCR reads, TCRdb lists one record per CDR3 protein. The data hold more than 30,000 distinct CDR3 sequences, with over 60% observed a single time. The material sequenced was liver tumor tissue from sampling region 5. The receptors were sampled from a man between 40 and 49 years old with primary liver carcinoma and hepatitis B virus infection. Each CDR3 is given with its conserved first and last residue. A D gene is named only where the DNA matches it firmly. For some rows the clone size is stated as once, few or many, or as a class when expanded; others skip it.

J | D | V | size | DNA | CDR3
TRBJ2-2 | - | TRBV11-2 | - | TGTGCCAGCGGCTTGACGGACACCGGGTGGCTGTTTTTT | CASGLTDTGWLFF
TRBJ2-2 | TRBD2 | TRBV6-1 | once | TGTGCCAGCAGTGGTCCGGAACTAGCGGGGACCGGGGAACTGTTTTTT | CASSGPELAGTGELFF
TRBJ2-7 | - | TRBV6-5 | - | TGCGCCAGCAGTTGGACAGCTAGCTCCCACGAGCAGTACTTC | CASSWTASSHEQYF
TRBJ2-1 | - | TRBV29-1 | - | TGCAGCGTTTACCTCAATGGGCAGTTCTTC | CSVYLNGQFF
TRBJ1-1 | - | TRBV10-3 | - | TGTGCCATCAGTGAGCCAAAGAAACACATTGATGCTTTCTTT | CAISEPKKHIDAFF
TRBJ2-7 | - | TRBV5-6 | medium-sized | TGTGCCAGCAGCTTGTTCCTCTTCTCCTACGAGCAGTACTTC | CASSLFLFSYEQYF
TRBJ2-7 | TRBD2 | TRBV4-1 | - | TGCGCCAGCAGCCAAGAGTGGCGGGAGATGTGGTGTGAGCAGTACTTC | CASSQEWREMWCEQYF
TRBJ1-2 | - | TRBV10-1 | many | TGCGCCAGCAGCGAGATGGTGGGGCATAGCAGCTATGGCTACACCTTC | CASSEMVGHSSYGYTF
TRBJ2-7 | TRBD2 | TRBV11-2 | - | TGTGCCAGCAGTGGGAGGGGCAGGAACTCCAACGAGCAGTACTTC | CASSGRGRNSNEQYF
TRBJ2-7 | TRBD1 | TRBV4-1 | - | TGCGCCATCAGCCTTGGACAGGGAGCCTACGAGCAGTGCTTC | CAISLGQGAYEQCF
TRBJ2-5 | - | TRBV7-9 | many | TGTGCCAGCAACATCGGGGGATCAGAGACCCAGTACTTC | CASNIGGSETQYF
TRBJ1-2 | - | TRBV10-1 | few | TGCGCCAGCAGCGAGATGGTGGGCCATAGCAGCCATGGCTACACCTTC | CASSEMVGHSSHGYTF
TRBJ2-7 | - | TRBV30 | - | TGTGCCTGGAGCAGGGTAGTGGGAGGTGTGGGCTCCTACGAGCAGTACTTC | CAWSRVVGGVGSYEQYF
TRBJ2-3 | - | TRBV20-1 | many | TGCAGTGCTGATGGCGGGAGCACAGATACGCAGTATTTT | CSADGGSTDTQYF
TRBJ2-7 | TRBD2 | TRBV6-1 | many | TGTGCCGCGGGGGTCCTACCCTCCTACGAGCAGTACTTC | CAAGVLPSYEQYF
TRBJ2-3 | - | TRBV4-2 | once | TGTGCCAGCGGTCAAGTGGCGCTTCTAGAGGGAGCGACAGATACGCAGTATTTT | CASGQVALLEGATDTQYF
TRBJ2-7 | - | TRBV11-2 | - | TGTACCAGCGGCCCCCGCCGCCTGACCTACGAGCACTACTTC | CTSGPRRLTYEHYF
TRBJ2-7 | - | TRBV4-3 | once | TGCGCCAGTAGCCAAGATCGAGAGACTCCCTACAAGCAGTACTTC | CASSQDRETPYKQYF
TRBJ2-5 | TRBD2 | TRBV6-2/TRBV6-3 | - | TGTGCCAGCAGTTCAAAGGTAGCGGGAGGGCTGGGTGAGACCCAGTACTTC | CASSSKVAGGLGETQYF
TRBJ1-1 | - | TRBV10-3 | - | TGTGCCATCAGTGAGTCTCAGGATATGAACACTGAAGTTTTCTTT | CAISESQDMNTEVFF
TRBJ2-7 | TRBD2 | TRBV28 | many | TGTGCCAGCAGTTCCGGGACTAGCGGGTACCACGAGCAGTACTTC | CASSSGTSGYHEQYF
TRBJ2-7 | - | TRBV7-6 | - | TGTGCCAGCAGCCCCACAGGGACTTTCTACGAGCAGTACTTC | CASSPTGTFYEQYF
TRBJ2-3 | - | TRBV5-4 | - | TGTGCCAGCAGCTTGACTGGGGAAGATACTCAGTATTTT | CASSLTGEDTQYF
TRBJ2-1 | - | TRBV11-2 | once | TGTGCCAGCAGCTCAGATTCAGATAGCTCCTACAATGAGCAGTTCTTC | CASSSDSDSSYNEQFF
TRBJ2-3 | TRBD2 | TRBV29-1 | - | TGCAGCGCCCTGACTAGCGGAGGGAGGGGTACACAGTATTTT | CSALTSGGRGTQYF
TRBJ2-1 | - | TRBV28 | - | TGTGTCAGCAGTCCAAGGATCTTGGTCCACAATGAGCAGTTCTTC | CVSSPRILVHNEQFF
TRBJ2-1 | TRBD2 | TRBV11-2 | - | TGTGCCAGCAGCTTAAAGGGAGCGGGGCAGCAGTTCTTC | CASSLKGAGQQFF
TRBJ2-5 | - | TRBV18 | few | TGTGCCAGCTCACTAAGGACTAACGGAAGTGAGAAGACCCAGTACTTC | CASSLRTNGSEKTQYF
TRBJ2-3 | TRBD2 | TRBV10-3 | - | TGTGCCATCAGTGAACATGCGAGCGGGATGAAAGATACGCAGTATTTT | CAISEHASGMKDTQYF
TRBJ2-2 | - | TRBV11-1 | - | TGTGCCAGTAGCTTAGTACGCTTCGGGAAGCTGTTTTTT | CASSLVRFGKLFF
TRBJ2-1 | - | TRBV11-3 | - | TGTGCCAGTAGCGCCGGGACCAGAGTGATTAATGAGCAGTTCTTC | CASSAGTRVINEQFF
TRBJ1-1 | - | TRBV6-2/TRBV6-3 | once | TGTGCCAGCAGTTACTCTATGGGAACTGAAGCTTTCTTC | CASSYSMGTEAFF
TRBJ2-7 | TRBD1 | TRBV5-5 | - | TGTGCCAGCCGCCAGGGGGGACAGGGCCCCTACGAGCAATACTTC | CASRQGGQGPYEQYF